Following are 5 T cell receptor beta chains from one sample sequenced in a study of regulatory T cells in long-lasting Graves disease. Arm-PCR with iRepertoire HTBI primers amplified the CDR3 regions for these TCR beta libraries. TCRdb re-called the multiplex PCR reads with MiXCR, one entry per CDR3 protein. The table has fewer than 450,000 distinct CDR3 sequences, roughly 20% seen once. Time point here: persistent/refractory GD, antithyroid drugs over 5 years with positive TRAb. PBMCs were the source of the RNA used for TCR sequencing. Specimen: peripheral blood mononuclear cells (PBMCs), collected when the disease was refractory, from a patient treated with antithyroid drugs. All receptors come from a female donor with Graves disease.

This clonotype was counted many times. The V gene is TRBV9, the J gene TRBJ2-5; TRBD2 aligns across 10 bases. CDR3 length: 16 amino acids. CDR1 is SGDLS and CDR2 is YYNGEE in the germline V gene. The trim removed 3 bases at V and 2 bases at J, leaving 7 bases unmatched. DNA for the CDR3: TGTGCCAGCAGCGCCTATGATAGCGGGAGGCAAGAGACCCAGTACTTC. It yields the protein CASSAYDSGRQETQYF.

The rearrangement joins TRBV3-1 to TRBJ1-2, with unresolved D. V was trimmed by 0 bases and J by 4 bases, leaving 12 bases between them. Germline CDR1 LGHDT, CDR2 YNNKEL (reference sequence). The CDR3 runs to 15 residues. CDR3 sequence: CASSQDAGCAYGYTF. In DNA, the CDR3 is TGTGCCAGCAGCCAAGACGCAGGATGTGCCTATGGCTACACCTTC.

This clonotype was detected a few times. The chain recombines TRBV10-2 with TRBJ2-2, with 11 positions matching TRBD2. Trimming cost V 2 bases and J 3 bases; bases outside gene matches: 5. Per the germline V gene, CDR1 is WSHSY and CDR2 is SAAADI. CDR3 length: 17 amino acids. CDR3 bases: TGCGCCAGCAGTGAGCCCCCACTAGCGGGGGACACCGGGGAGCTGTTTTTT. Translated: CASSEPPLAGDTGELFF.

This chain connects TRBV27 to TRBJ2-2; possible D gene TRBD1, 5 bases. This CDR3 region has 13 residues. V shed 3 bases and J shed 6 bases, with 8 bases lying between them. The V gene's germline CDR1 is MNHEY and CDR2 SMNVEV (reference sequence). This chain's CDR3 is CASSLTEAGELFF. The CDR3 coding sequence is TGTGCCAGCAGTTTGACAGAAGCCGGGGAGCTGTTTTTT.

There are a few counts of this clonotype. The rearrangement joins TRBV27 to TRBJ2-6; no firm D call. Germline V lookup: CDR1 MNHEY, CDR2 SMNVEV (reference sequence). The CDR3 runs 13 residues. V lost 5 bases, J lost 3 bases, and 5 bases lay in between. The CDR3 DNA sequence: TGTGCCAGCAGTCGTAATGGGGCCAACGTCCTGACTTTC. The encoded protein is CASSRNGANVLTF.